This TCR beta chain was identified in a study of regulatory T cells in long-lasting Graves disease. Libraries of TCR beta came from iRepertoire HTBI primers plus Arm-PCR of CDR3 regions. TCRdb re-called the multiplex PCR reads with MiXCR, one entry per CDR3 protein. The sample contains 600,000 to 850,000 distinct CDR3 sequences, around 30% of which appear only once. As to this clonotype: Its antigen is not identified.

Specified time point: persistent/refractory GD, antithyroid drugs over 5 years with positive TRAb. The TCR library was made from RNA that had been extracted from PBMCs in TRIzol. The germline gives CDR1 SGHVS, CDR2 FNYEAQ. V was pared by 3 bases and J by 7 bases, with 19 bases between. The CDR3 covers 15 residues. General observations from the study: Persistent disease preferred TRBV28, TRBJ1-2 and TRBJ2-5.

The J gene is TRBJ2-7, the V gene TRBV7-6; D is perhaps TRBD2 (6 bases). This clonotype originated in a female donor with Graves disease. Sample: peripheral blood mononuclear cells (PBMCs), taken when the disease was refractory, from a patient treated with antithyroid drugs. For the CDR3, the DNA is TGTGCCAGCAGCTTGGGGGGAGCGGGCCGGGGGGAGCAGTACTTC. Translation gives CASSLGGAGRGEQYF.